The T cell receptor beta chain described here comes from a study of T-cell memory formation after mild COVID-19. The CDR3 extends over 11 amino acids. The germline CDR1 and CDR2 sequences are ENHRY and SYGVKD. MiXCR was run by TCRdb on the 5' RACE reads, yielding one entry per CDR3 protein. The repertoire holds 250,000 to 300,000 distinct CDR3 sequences, around 16% seen once, with 22% in the top ten. This clonotype was seen only a few times. Sequence at one end of the junction differs from germline and may be a read error. This chain uses TRBV10-3 with TRBJ1-5; D perhaps matches TRBD1 (6 bases). The sequence derives from a man aged 18 to 35 who had mild COVID-19 (a few samples of this study predate the infection). Cell type and time point are not known. The sequencing input was PBMCs or a T cell subset sorted from them (not recorded which). Here the CDR3 DNA reads TGTGCCATCGGTGAGGGGGGGCCCCAGCATTTT. Translation: CAIGEGGPQHF.